These 18 T cell receptor beta chains share one sample of origin, sequenced in a study of blood T cell repertoires in COVID-19. Only in-frame clones appear in the TCRdb table, and some are missing; sequencing was by immunoSEQ multiplex PCR. In the table there are more than 150,000 clones, about 86% of which are singletons. Sequencing was done on a sample of peripheral blood. These receptors all stem from a man aged 60 to 75 with acute or convalescent COVID-19.

This clone showed up just once. J is TRBJ2-7 and V is TRBV27, with 8 nucleotides matching TRBD1. The CDR3 sequence is 16 residues long. Unmatched junction bases numbered 5, after V lost 0 bases and J lost 1 base. Germline CDR1 and CDR2: MNHEY and SMNVEV (reference sequence). The CDR3 region is CASSLSPWTGSYEQYF. Here the CDR3 DNA reads TGTGCCAGCAGTTTATCCCCCTGGACAGGGTCCTACGAGCAGTACTTC.

The chain uses TRBV5-1 and TRBJ1-2; TRBD1 agrees at 7 bases. CDR3 length: 13 residues. Germline V CDR1 and CDR2: SGHRS, YFSETQ. V lost 0 bases and J lost 4; bases outside the gene matches: 0. The CDR3 sequence is CASSLAGGYGYTF. The CDR3 region has the DNA TGCGCCAGCAGCTTGGCAGGGGGCTATGGCTACACCTTC. Full variable domain (outside the CDR3, taken from reference TRBV5-1 and TRBJ1-2): KAGVTQTPRYLIKTRGQQVTLSCSPISGHRSVSWYQQTPGQGLQFLFEYFSETQRNKGNFPGRFSGRQFSNSRSEMNVSTLELGDSALYLCASSLAGGYGYTFGSGTRLTVV.

This chain uses TRBV7-9 with TRBJ1-1, with D perhaps matching TRBD1 (5 bases). Germline CDR1 SEHNR, CDR2 FQNEAQ (reference sequence). This CDR3 region has 15 residues. Trimming stripped 0 bases from V and 1 base from J, with 9 bases between. The CDR3 reads CASSLAAGSNTEAFF. The CDR3 region has the DNA TGTGCCAGCAGCTTAGCGGCAGGGTCGAACACTGAAGCTTTCTTT. Based on the CDR3 plus reference TRBV7-9 and TRBJ1-1, the full variable domain is DTGVSQNPRHKITKRGQNVTFRCDPISEHNRLYWYRQTLGQGPEFLTYFQNEAQLEKSRLLSDRFSAERPKGSFSTLEIQRTEQGDSAMYLCASSLAAGSNTEAFFGQGTRLTVV.

The chain employs TRBV5-4 and TRBJ1-2, with D tentatively TRBD1 (6 bases). The CDR3 extends over 15 amino acids. The V gene's germline CDR1 is SGHNT and CDR2 YYREEE (reference sequence). V was trimmed by 3 bases and J by 4 bases, leaving 16 bases between them. The CDR3 protein is CASSWWTEGSYGYTF. In DNA form, the CDR3 reads TGTGCCAGCAGCTGGTGGACAGAAGGGAGCTATGGCTACACCTTC.

The rearrangement uses TRBV7-9 and TRBJ2-1; D uncertain. Trimming left V 6 bases short and J 8 bases short, with 11 bases between. This CDR3 is 12 amino acids long. Germline CDR1 SEHNR, CDR2 FQNEAQ (reference sequence). The chain's CDR3 is CASSSGWDEQFF. The CDR3, as DNA: TGTGCCAGCAGTTCCGGGTGGGATGAGCAGTTCTTC.

V and J are TRBV29-1 and TRBJ2-2; 11 bases fit TRBD1. Germline lookup yields CDR1 SQVTM and CDR2 ANQGSEA. The CDR3 sequence is 14 residues long. V lost 7 bases, J lost 4 bases, and 5 bases stayed unmatched. CDR3 sequence reads: CSGTGQGGTGELFF. The CDR3 DNA sequence: TGCAGCGGTACGGGACAGGGGGGCACCGGGGAGCTGTTTTTT.

The chain uses TRBV20-1 and TRBJ1-2, with D possibly being TRBD1 (5 bases). This CDR3 is 14 amino acids long. Per germline, CDR1 DFQATT and CDR2 SNEGSKA (reference sequence). The V end was cut by 3 bases, the J end by 4 bases, with 15 bases between. The CDR3 here is CSASWAGRIYGYTF. CDR3 DNA: TGCAGTGCTAGTTGGGCAGGGAGGATCTATGGCTACACCTTC.

The rearrangement joins TRBV7-9 to TRBJ1-1, with 8 bases identical to TRBD1. V lost 0 bases and J lost 4; bases outside the gene matches: 1. This CDR3 region has 14 residues. Per the germline V gene, CDR1 is SEHNR and CDR2 is FQNEAQ (reference sequence). CDR3 amino acids: CASSLAQGGTEAFF. The CDR3 DNA follows: TGTGCCAGCAGCTTAGCACAGGGGGGCACTGAAGCTTTCTTT. Based on the CDR3 plus reference TRBV7-9 and TRBJ1-1, the full variable domain is DTGVSQNPRHKITKRGQNVTFRCDPISEHNRLYWYRQTLGQGPEFLTYFQNEAQLEKSRLLSDRFSAERPKGSFSTLEIQRTEQGDSAMYLCASSLAQGGTEAFFGQGTRLTVV.

V is TRBV5-1 and J is TRBJ1-3; TRBD1 matches at 9 bases. J gave up 7 bases and V 0 bases, and 2 bases lay outside the gene matches. Germline CDR1 is SGHRS and CDR2 is YFSETQ. CDR3 size: 14 residues. CDR3 in DNA: TGCGCCAGCAGCTTGGAAGACAGGGGGAACACCATATATTTT. It codes for CASSLEDRGNTIYF. The variable domain in full, with the rest retrieved from reference TRBV5-1 and TRBJ1-3, is KAGVTQTPRYLIKTRGQQVTLSCSPISGHRSVSWYQQTPGQGLQFLFEYFSETQRNKGNFPGRFSGRQFSNSRSEMNVSTLELGDSALYLCASSLEDRGNTIYFGEGSWLTVV.

V is TRBV2 and J is TRBJ2-1; 11 bases align to TRBD1. The V segment lost 8 bases and the J segment 9 bases; nucleotides outside the gene matches: 12. Germline V gene sequence: CDR1 SNHLY, CDR2 FYNNEI. The CDR3 spans 15 residues. The CDR3 DNA sequence: TGTGCCAGCCTAAAAAGTGGACAGGGGGCTGGTGAGCAGTTCTTC. This gives the protein CASLKSGQGAGEQFF.

V is TRBV15 and J is TRBJ2-5, with TRBD2 matching 7 bases. CDR3 length: 15 amino acids. Germline-derived CDR1 and CDR2 are LNHNV and YYDKDF (reference sequence). V lost 1 base and J lost 4; bases outside the gene matches: 6. The CDR3 loop is CATSRVRGERETQYF. CDR3 bases: TGTGCCACCAGCAGAGTCCGGGGGGAACGAGAGACCCAGTACTTC. Full variable domain (rest looked up from reference TRBV15 and TRBJ2-5): DAMVIQNPRYQVTQFGKPVTLSCSQTLNHNVMYWYQQKSSQAPKLLFHYYDKDFNNEADTPDNFQSRRPNTSFCFLDIRSPGLGDTAMYLCATSRVRGERETQYFGPGTRLLVL.

V gene TRBV12-3 or TRBV12-4 combines with J gene TRBJ1-2; D gene ambiguous. This CDR3 has 12 amino acids. With 4 bases removed from V and 3 bases from J, the gap between germline ends came to 6 bases. The CDR3 region is CASSYEDYGYTF. In nucleotides, the CDR3 is TGTGCCAGCAGTTATGAGGACTATGGCTACACCTTC.

With respect to this clone: The identical CDR3 is also encoded by other nucleotide sequences in the sample. The J gene is TRBJ1-6, the V gene TRBV28, with D uncertain. The CDR3 totals 11 residues. Germline values: CDR1 MDHEN, CDR2 SYDVKM. Trimming stripped 5 bases from V and 6 bases from J, with 2 bases between. In nucleotides, the CDR3 is TGTGCCAGCAGTCTTAATTCACCCCTCCACTTT. It encodes CASSLNSPLHF.

The chain carries TRBV5-4 and TRBJ1-1; possibly TRBD1 for D (5 bases). Per the germline V gene, CDR1 is SGHNT and CDR2 is YYREEE (reference sequence). The V end was cut by 0 bases, the J end by 1 base, with 10 bases between. The CDR3 runs to 15 residues. The CDR3 reads CASSLASGGNTEAFF. In nucleotides, the CDR3 is TGTGCCAGCAGCTTGGCCTCGGGGGGGAACACTGAAGCTTTCTTT.

This clone has only a few counts. This sequence joins TRBV5-1 and TRBJ1-3; a possible D gene is TRBD1 (6 bases). Trimming cost V 1 base and J 0 bases, with 11 bases left between them. The V gene's germline CDR1 is SGHRS and CDR2 YFSETQ. There are 16 residues in the CDR3. CDR3 DNA sequence: TGCGCCAGCAGCTTGTTTTCAGGGGACTCTGGAAACACCATATATTTT. This codes for CASSLFSGDSGNTIYF.

The J gene is TRBJ1-4, the V gene TRBV2; tentatively, D is TRBD1 (6 bases). The germline V gene encodes CDR1 SNHLY and CDR2 FYNNEI. Trimming took off 6 bases at V and 8 bases at J, with 16 bases between the two ends. CDR3 size: 14 residues. The CDR3 nucleotides are TGTGCCAGCAGAACAGGGAATTTCGGAGAAAAACTGTTTTTT. It codes for CASRTGNFGEKLFF.

There are a few counts of this clone. The CDR3 nucleotides are TGCGCCAGCAGCTTGGACCGGGACAGGGGCCACTACACCTTC. It translates to CASSLDRDRGHYTF. The chain links TRBV5-1 to TRBJ1-2; 10 nucleotides align to TRBD1. V lost 0 bases and J lost 10; bases outside the gene matches: 6. The CDR3 sequence is 14 residues long. The V gene's germline CDR1 is SGHRS and CDR2 YFSETQ.

The CDR3 is CASRGLAGSIEQFF. CDR3 sequence (DNA): TGTGCCAGCAGGGGACTAGCGGGGTCTATTGAGCAGTTCTTC. The chain carries TRBV7-6 and TRBJ2-1; 13 bases match TRBD2. CDR1 is SGHVS, CDR2 FNYEAQ, per germline. The V segment lost 6 bases and the J segment 9 bases; nucleotides outside the gene matches: 5. This CDR3 contains 14 residues.